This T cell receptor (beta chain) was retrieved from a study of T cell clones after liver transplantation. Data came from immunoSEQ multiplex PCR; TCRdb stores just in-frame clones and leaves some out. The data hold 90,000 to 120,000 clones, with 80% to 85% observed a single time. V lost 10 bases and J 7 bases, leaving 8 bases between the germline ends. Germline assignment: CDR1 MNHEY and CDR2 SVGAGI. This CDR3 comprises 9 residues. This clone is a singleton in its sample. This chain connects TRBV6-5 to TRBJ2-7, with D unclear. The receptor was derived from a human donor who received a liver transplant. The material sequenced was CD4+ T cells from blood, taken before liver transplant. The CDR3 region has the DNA TGTGCCATCATGAGGGAGCAGTACTTC. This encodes CAIMREQYF.